The clone carrying this T cell receptor beta chain was counted a few times. The CDR3 runs 13 residues. CDR1 and CDR2 (germline): ENHRY, SYGVKD. V was cut by 3 bases and J by 6 bases, with 12 bases left in between. This record comes from a study of early T cells in non-severe SARS-CoV-2 infection. Each CDR3 protein gets one entry after TCRdb re-called the 5' RACE reads with MiXCR. The table lists roughly 58,000 distinct CDR3 sequences, about 6.2% of them singletons, with roughly 3.9% in the top ten. V usage is TRBV10-3 and J usage is TRBJ2-7; D gene uncertain. Sample: whole blood. The origin of this receptor is an adult who was a healthcare worker with PCR-confirmed SARS-CoV-2 infection or an uninfected control (not recorded which). The CDR3 here is CAISELPWGEQYF. In nucleotides, the CDR3 is TGTGCCATCAGTGAACTGCCCTGGGGCGAGCAGTACTTC.